The subject of this entry is one TCR beta chain. Its antigen specificity is not known. No much larger clone is present one base from it, and per-base qualities are unavailable. RNA was extracted using the RNeasy kit, and roughly 0.5 to 1 ug of the RNA was reverse transcribed with random hexamers. The immunoSEQ multiplex PCR assay, covering 54 Vbeta and 13 Jbeta segments, was used to amplify TCR beta CDR3 regions. PCR amplification bias was corrected using a synthetic template baseline for primer optimization and computational correction. As for how the authors treated the data: Reads were annotated to V, D and J genes according to IMGT and were analyzed with immunoSEQ Analyzer, with only productive sequences retained. Clonality was calculated as one minus the Shannon entropy normalized by log2 of the number of productive unique sequences. For each patient and control, public and private clones were evaluated within the 100 most prevalent clones. Clones were defined as Susac-specific if absent from the healthy and MS cohorts, from approximately 1,100 published viral clones and from other ImmuneACCESS disease sequences. TCRdb handled the public reads itself, with Q25 trimming in fastp and clone calling in MiXCR, and kept productive beta chains. CDR3 protein sequences are deduplicated, and each keeps its most common genes and DNA. What appears here as the V and J calls and clone size reflects TCRdb's work, not the paper's. The sample table holds 250,000 to 300,000 distinct CDR3 sequences, of which over 75% were seen once. The ten most abundant clones make up approximately 0.2% of the sample.

This sample is part of a study of CD8 T cells in Susac syndrome (dated by TCRdb to about 2019). As for the study more broadly: Repertoire sequencing was used to test whether CD8+ T cell activation and differentiation in Susac syndrome was antigen driven. The clonality of the CD8+ T cell repertoire was compared across 11 to 12 healthy donors, about 14 Susac syndrome patients and around 16 multiple sclerosis patients. Results the study describes overall, beyond this receptor: The number of individuals in the TCR sequencing and HLA analysis was recognized as being relatively small.

V is shortened by 6 bases, J by 5 bases, and the region joining them spans 13 bases. CDR1 LNHDA and CDR2 SQIVND are derived from the germline V gene (reference sequence). From cysteine to phenylalanine, the CDR3 is 13 amino acids long. Here the CDR3 DNA is all that survives: 39 bases in frame from base 1. High-throughput TCR beta sequencing profiled peripheral blood CD8+ and CD4+ T cells from healthy donors, Susac syndrome patients and multiple sclerosis patients. The multiple sclerosis controls were treatment-naive patients whose relapsing-remitting disease, either stable or active, fulfilled the revised McDonald criteria. CD8+ TEMRA cells were enriched by FACS, while bulk CD8+ and CD4+ T cells were purified by magnetic negative isolation. Blood was collected in EDTA tubes and processed within 24 hours, with PBMCs isolated through density gradient centrifugation. PBMCs destined for TCR sequencing were cryopreserved in liquid nitrogen and later thawed in a 37 °C water bath. A purity of at least 90% was achieved for sorted or isolated CD4+, CD8+ and CD8+ TEMRA cells.

The V and J genes are TRBV19 and TRBJ1-1, with no confident D gene call. Sequenced material: CD8+ T cells from PBMCs. The receptor's source is a human donor with multiple sclerosis. DNA sequence: TGTGCCAGTAGGACTGCAGGACTGACTGAAGCTTTCTTT. The translation is CASRTAGLTEAFF.